These 29 T cell receptor beta chains came from one sample sequenced in a study of T-cell reconstitution after alpha-beta-depleted transplantation in children. As it was prepared, the TCRbeta library received unique molecular identifiers. One entry per CDR3 protein, called by TCRdb with MiXCR from the PCR reads. Seen here are about 980,000 distinct CDR3 sequences, about 26% observed once, and the top ten hold about 28%. This specimen consisted of PBMCs, mostly from graft donor cells, obtained 360 days after TCRalphabeta/CD19-depleted stem cell transplant. Receptors were obtained from a boy less than two years old who had a stem cell transplant for SCID, so the T cells may come from the graft donor.

This clonotype appeared a few times. The chain is built from TRBV28 and TRBJ2-7; the D call may be TRBD1 or TRBD2 (5 bases each). V was cut by 6 bases and J by 3 bases, with 15 bases left in between. The CDR3 covers 14 residues. The germline gives CDR1 MDHEN, CDR2 SYDVKM. The CDR3 nucleotides are TGTGCCAGCAGCCCTACGGGGCTCTTCTACGAGCAGTACTTC. Translation gives CASSPTGLFYEQYF.

V usage is TRBV4-3 and J usage is TRBJ2-3, with TRBD2 identical over 10 bases. Germline V gives CDR1 LGHNA, CDR2 YSLEER. This CDR3 has 17 amino acids. With 0 bases clipped from V and 0 bases from J, the junction kept 3 bases outside the gene matches. The chain's CDR3 is CASSQDVGLASTDTQYF. CDR3 nucleotide sequence: TGCGCCAGCAGCCAAGACGTGGGACTAGCGAGCACAGATACGCAGTATTTT.

This clonotype has a handful of counts. The rearrangement links TRBV20-1 to TRBJ2-3, with 12 bases fitting TRBD2. This CDR3 comprises 16 residues. V was pared by 3 bases and J by 2 bases, with 6 bases of the junction left unmatched. CDR1 DFQATT and CDR2 SNEGSKA come from the germline V gene (reference sequence). The CDR3 coding sequence is TGCAGTGCTAGCCGGACTAGCGGGGACACCACAGATACGCAGTATTTT. Translated: CSASRTSGDTTDTQYF.

This clonotype was seen a handful of times. This chain connects TRBV6-2 or TRBV6-3 to TRBJ2-1, with 7 bases matching TRBD1. This CDR3 spans 15 amino acids. J lost 9 bases, V lost 8 bases, and 16 bases had no gene match. Germline CDR1 is MNHEY and CDR2 is SVGEGT. CDR3 bases: TGTGCCAGCGTCGAAGGGGGCCACCGGTTGAGTGAGCAGTTCTTC. This translates into CASVEGGHRLSEQFF.

The rearrangement uses TRBV10-3 and TRBJ2-3; D might be TRBD2 (6 bases). V dropped 7 bases and J dropped 0 bases, with 14 bases sitting between them. The CDR3 is made up of 15 amino acids. From germline, CDR1 is ENHRY and CDR2 SYGVKD. Here the CDR3 reads CAITPGETSTDTQYF. The CDR3 region has the DNA TGTGCCATCACCCCGGGGGAGACTAGCACAGATACGCAGTATTTT.

The sample holds a few counts of this clonotype. This chain connects TRBV20-1 to TRBJ2-3, with 10 positions matching TRBD2. Germline loops: CDR1 DFQATT, CDR2 SNEGSKA (reference sequence). This CDR3 is built from 14 residues. V gave up 6 bases and J gave up 0 bases; unmatched junction bases: 3. The CDR3 sequence: CSAKLAGSTDTQYF. Here the CDR3 DNA reads TGCAGTGCCAAACTAGCGGGGAGCACAGATACGCAGTATTTT.

CDR3 nucleotide sequence: TGTGCCAGCAGTTCCCGGGACCGAACCCTTGAAAAACTGTTTTTT. Amino acids: CASSSRDRTLEKLFF. The rearrangement links TRBV2 to TRBJ1-4; the D gene is possibly TRBD1 (5 bases). V lost 5 bases and J 7 bases, leaving 17 bases between the germline ends. The CDR3 is 15 residues long. CDR1 is SNHLY, CDR2 FYNNEI, per germline.

This clonotype has more than one count but fewer than ten. This chain uses TRBV7-3 with TRBJ2-1, with TRBD2 identical over 12 bases. V was pared by 4 bases and J by 1 base, with 2 bases of the junction left unmatched. This CDR3 contains 16 residues. From germline, CDR1 is SGHTA and CDR2 FQGTGA. CDR3 DNA: TGTGCCAGCAGCTATACTAGCGGGGGGTCCTACAATGAGCAGTTCTTC. Translated, it gives CASSYTSGGSYNEQFF. Together with reference TRBV7-3 and TRBJ2-1, the CDR3 gives the full variable domain: GAGVSQTPSNKVTEKGKYVELRCDPISGHTALYWYRQSLGQGPEFLIYFQGTGAADDSGLPNDRFFAVRPEGSVSTLKIQRTERGDSAVYLCASSYTSGGSYNEQFFGPGTRLTVL.

V is TRBV20-1 and J is TRBJ2-4, with 8 bases that match TRBD1. CDR1 and CDR2 (germline): DFQATT, SNEGSKA (reference sequence). V shed 5 bases and J 7 bases; nucleotides not matched to a gene: 13. This CDR3 is 15 amino acids long. The CDR3 coding sequence is TGCAGTGCTCGACGAAGGACAGGGCTGTGGAACATTCAGTACTTC. Encoded protein: CSARRRTGLWNIQYF.

The chain recombines TRBV7-2 with TRBJ2-5; TRBD1 agrees at 7 bases. The germline V gene encodes CDR1 SGHTA and CDR2 FQGNSA. The V segment lost 4 bases and the J segment 6 bases; nucleotides outside the gene matches: 5. The CDR3 is 13 residues long. The CDR3 sequence: CASSSPDRKTQYF. The DNA for the CDR3 is TGTGCCAGCAGCTCCCCGGACAGGAAGACCCAGTACTTC.

The chain employs TRBV11-2 and TRBJ2-7, with a weak D call TRBD1 (6 bases). CDR3 length equals 12 residues. V was shortened by 8 bases and J by 2 bases, with 10 bases between the two germline ends. CDR1 SGHAT and CDR2 FQNNGV come from the germline V gene. The CDR3 loop is CASWDTPYEQYF. CDR3 coding DNA: TGTGCCAGCTGGGACACCCCCTACGAGCAGTACTTC. Drawing the rest from reference TRBV11-2 and TRBJ2-7, the complete variable domain is EAGVAQSPRYKIIEKRQSVAFWCNPISGHATLYWYQQILGQGPKLLIQFQNNGVVDDSQLPKDRFSAERLKGVDSTLKIQPAKLEDSAVYLCASWDTPYEQYFGPGTRLTVT.

This clonotype was observed a few times. The V and J genes are TRBV7-6 and TRBJ2-7, with a tentative D call TRBD2 (5 bases). CDR1 is SGHVS, CDR2 FNYEAQ, per germline. V dropped 1 base and J dropped 3 bases, with 13 bases sitting between them. The CDR3 consists of 15 residues. DNA for the CDR3: TGTGCCAGCAGCTTAGTAGGAGCGGAGAACTACGAGCAGTACTTC. Translating gives CASSLVGAENYEQYF.

This chain uses TRBV20-1 with TRBJ2-7; D perhaps matches TRBD2 (6 bases). The CDR3 runs to 11 residues. Between the trimmed V and J ends, which lost 3 bases and 5 bases, there was a span of 8 bases. The germline gives CDR1 DFQATT, CDR2 SNEGSKA (reference sequence). This CDR3 reads CSASSGDEQYF. The CDR3 DNA is TGCAGTGCTAGTTCGGGAGACGAGCAGTACTTC.

This clonotype was counted between two and nine times. The CDR3 protein is CSAQGAPGYTF. CDR3 nucleotides: TGCAGTGCGCAGGGGGCGCCGGGCTACACCTTC. The rearrangement links TRBV20-1 to TRBJ1-2, with TRBD1 matching 8 bases. Germline V CDR1 and CDR2: DFQATT, SNEGSKA (reference sequence). After removal of 6 bases from V and 8 bases from J, the junction contained 5 bases not matched to a gene. CDR3 size: 11 residues.

The chain carries TRBV18 and TRBJ2-7; D call uncertain. V was shortened by 3 bases and J by 4 bases, with 7 bases between the two germline ends. The CDR3 is 12 amino acids. Looked up from germline, CDR1 is KGHSH and CDR2 is LQKENI. CDR3 nucleotides: TGTGCCAGCTCACCCTCGGAGTACGAGCAGTACTTC. Its translation is CASSPSEYEQYF.

The V call is TRBV12-3 or TRBV12-4, the J call TRBJ2-7; 9 bases fit TRBD2. This CDR3 has 18 amino acids. V lost 4 bases to trimming and J lost 0 bases; unmatched junction nucleotides: 13. CDR3 sequence: CASSWGGLARFSSYEQYF. As DNA, the CDR3 is TGTGCCAGCAGTTGGGGGGGACTAGCCCGATTTAGCTCCTACGAGCAGTACTTC.

This clonotype showed up just once. The chain combines TRBV2 with TRBJ2-2; 10 nucleotides match TRBD2. Germline loops: CDR1 SNHLY, CDR2 FYNNEI. The CDR3 consists of 14 residues. V trimming: 7 bases; J trimming: 5 bases; junction bases outside the gene matches: 4. Here the CDR3 reads CASTGLARTGELFF. Here the CDR3 DNA reads TGTGCCAGCACGGGACTAGCGAGGACCGGGGAGCTGTTTTTT.

The chain combines TRBV4-1 with TRBJ1-2; D is unclear. Trimming took 4 bases from V and 7 from J, leaving 10 bases between them. This CDR3 has 12 amino acids. Germline loops: CDR1 MGHRA, CDR2 YSYEKL. In DNA form, the CDR3 reads TGCGCCAGCAGCCCCTGGGGAGGTGGCTACACCTTC. It codes for CASSPWGGGYTF.

The chain couples TRBV30 to TRBJ2-5; no clear D gene. Germline values: CDR1 GTSNPN, CDR2 SVGIG (reference sequence). The CDR3 runs 11 residues. Trimming removed 3 bases at V and 1 base at J, with 3 bases between. This CDR3 is CAWSIQETQYF. The CDR3 bases are TGTGCCTGGAGCATCCAAGAGACCCAGTACTTC.

The sample holds many counts of this clonotype. The chain combines TRBV5-1 with TRBJ2-7; D is uncertain. V shed 5 bases and J shed 3 bases, with 6 bases lying between them. The CDR3 loop spans 11 amino acids. In germline, CDR1 is SGHRS, CDR2 YFSETQ. As DNA, the CDR3 is TGCGCCAGCAGTTCGCACTACGAGCAGTACTTC. Its protein product is CASSSHYEQYF. Full variable domain (rest looked up from reference TRBV5-1 and TRBJ2-7): KAGVTQTPRYLIKTRGQQVTLSCSPISGHRSVSWYQQTPGQGLQFLFEYFSETQRNKGNFPGRFSGRQFSNSRSEMNVSTLELGDSALYLCASSSHYEQYFGPGTRLTVT.

This rearrangement joins TRBV20-1 to TRBJ2-4, with D tentatively TRBD2 (5 bases). This CDR3 contains 13 residues. CDR1 and CDR2 from the germline V gene are DFQATT and SNEGSKA (reference sequence). Trimming cost V 5 bases and J 3 bases, with 11 bases left between them. CDR3 bases: TGCAGTGCTGGAAGCGGCTACAAAAACATTCAGTACTTC. Residues: CSAGSGYKNIQYF.

This chain links TRBV28 with TRBJ2-5; D is ambiguous. The V gene's germline CDR1 is MDHEN and CDR2 SYDVKM. This CDR3 is 14 amino acids long. V lost 3 bases and J 2 bases, leaving 10 bases between the germline ends. The chain's CDR3 is CASSLYQLQETQYF. CDR3 DNA sequence: TGTGCCAGCAGTTTGTACCAGTTACAAGAGACCCAGTACTTC.

This clonotype was counted only a few times. The CDR3 reads CATSREEGVFSEQFF. DNA of the CDR3: TGTGCCACCAGCAGAGAGGAGGGGGTCTTCTCTGAGCAGTTCTTC. The chain has TRBV15 and TRBJ2-1; D is perhaps TRBD1 or TRBD2 (6 bases each). Trimming took 0 bases from V and 9 from J, leaving 15 bases between them. CDR1 is LNHNV and CDR2 is YYDKDF in the germline V gene (reference sequence). This CDR3 spans 15 amino acids.

This clonotype was seen many times. The chain links TRBV12-3 or TRBV12-4 to TRBJ2-3; weak D call: TRBD2 (7 bases). CDR3 length: 13 residues. Between the trimmed V and J ends, which lost 8 bases and 6 bases, there was a span of 15 bases. The chain's CDR3 is CASRAGAGDTQYF. The DNA for the CDR3 is TGTGCCAGCCGGGCGGGGGCGGGGGATACGCAGTATTTT.

CDR3 region: CASSYNSQALEQFF. Written as DNA, the CDR3 is TGTGCCAGCAGTTATAATAGCCAGGCTCTTGAGCAGTTCTTC. This sequence joins TRBV6-2 or TRBV6-3 and TRBJ2-1; D is ambiguous. The V end lost 3 bases, the J end lost 9 bases, and 15 bases lay between the germline ends. The CDR3 length is 14 residues. Germline values: CDR1 MNHEY, CDR2 SVGEGT.

This clonotype has more than one count but fewer than ten. The chain uses TRBV15 and TRBJ2-3; D is perhaps TRBD2 (5 bases). In germline, CDR1 is LNHNV, CDR2 YYDKDF (reference sequence). CDR3 size: 13 residues. V dropped 9 bases and J dropped 0 bases, with 10 bases sitting between them. The CDR3 reads CATGSPSTDTQYF. As DNA, the CDR3 is TGTGCCACAGGGAGTCCTAGCACAGATACGCAGTATTTT.

The chain links TRBV6-5 to TRBJ2-1; 7 bases align to TRBD2. Germline values: CDR1 MNHEY, CDR2 SVGAGI. The V gene end was trimmed by 5 bases and the J gene end by 4 bases; junction bases not matched to a gene: 11. The length of the CDR3 is 16 residues. For the CDR3, the DNA is TGTGCCAGCAGTACTAAGGGACTACGTACTTACAATGAGCAGTTCTTC. It encodes CASSTKGLRTYNEQFF.

There are a few counts of this clonotype. The chain couples TRBV7-2 to TRBJ2-5; D not certain. Germline V lookup: CDR1 SGHTA, CDR2 FQGNSA. V dropped 3 bases and J dropped 2 bases, with 10 bases sitting between them. The CDR3 is 14 amino acids. Here the CDR3 DNA reads TGTGCCAGCAGCTTGGATCGCTATCAAGAGACCCAGTACTTC. As protein: CASSLDRYQETQYF.

This clonotype appeared a few times. The chain employs TRBV14 and TRBJ2-7, with D possibly being TRBD1 or TRBD2 (5 bases each). The CDR3 contains 16 residues. Trimming removed 3 bases at V and 3 bases at J, with 18 bases between. The germline CDR1 and CDR2 sequences are SGHDN and FVKESK. For the CDR3, the DNA is TGTGCCAGCAGCCAGTATAACGGGGCGATCTTCTACGAGCAGTACTTC. It codes for CASSQYNGAIFYEQYF.